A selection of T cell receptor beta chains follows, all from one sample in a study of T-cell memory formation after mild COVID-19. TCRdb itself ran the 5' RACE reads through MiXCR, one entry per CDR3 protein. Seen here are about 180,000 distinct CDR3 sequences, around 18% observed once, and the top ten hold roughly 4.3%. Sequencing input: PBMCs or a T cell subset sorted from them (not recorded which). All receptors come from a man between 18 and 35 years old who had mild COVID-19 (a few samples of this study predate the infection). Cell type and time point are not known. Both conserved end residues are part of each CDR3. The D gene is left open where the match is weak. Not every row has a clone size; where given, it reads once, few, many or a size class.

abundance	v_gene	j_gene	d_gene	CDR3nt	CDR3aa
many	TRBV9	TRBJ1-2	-	TGTGCCAGCAGCACCGGGGTCCCCCGCGGAGGCTACACCTTC	CASSTGVPRGGYTF
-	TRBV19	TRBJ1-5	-	TGTGCCAGTAGTATAGGAGGAAACAATCAGCCCCAGCATTTT	CASSIGGNNQPQHF
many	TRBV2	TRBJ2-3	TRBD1	TGTGCCAGCAGTGGGGACAGATCTACAGATACGCAGTATTTT	CASSGDRSTDTQYF
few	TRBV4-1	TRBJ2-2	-	TGCGCCAGCAGCCGGGGCGGTGGGCTGAACACCGGGGAGCTGTTTTTT	CASSRGGGLNTGELFF
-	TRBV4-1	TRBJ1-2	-	TGCGCCAGCAGCCAAGCTCCAGGGCATGGCTACACCTTC	CASSQAPGHGYTF
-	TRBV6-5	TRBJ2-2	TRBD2	TGTGCCAGCAGATCCGGACTAGCGGGCAACACCGGGGAGCTGTTTTTT	CASRSGLAGNTGELFF
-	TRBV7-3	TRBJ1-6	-	TGTGCCAGCAGCCCCCTGGGAGGGATGAATTCACCCCTCCACTTT	CASSPLGGMNSPLHF
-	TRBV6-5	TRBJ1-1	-	TGTGCCAGCAGTTACTCAGCTTCGGGGGCTGGCACTGAAGCTTTCTTT	CASSYSASGAGTEAFF
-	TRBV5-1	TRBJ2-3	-	TGCGCCAGCAGCTCCCGGACAGACTCCACAGATACGCAGTATTTT	CASSSRTDSTDTQYF
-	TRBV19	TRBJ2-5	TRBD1	TGTGCCAGTAGCCCCGCGGACAGGGGAGAGACCCAGTACTTC	CASSPADRGETQYF
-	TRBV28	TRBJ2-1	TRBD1	TGTGCCAGCAGTCTCAACACAGGGGTAAATGAGCAGTTCTTC	CASSLNTGVNEQFF